One sample yielded the 21 T cell receptor beta chains listed below, sequenced in a study of blood T cells in healthy people across ages. With a J-beta primer mix and a sample-barcoded 5' primer, a second PCR ran about 6 to 11 cycles. TCRdb passed the 5' RACE reads through MiXCR, listing each CDR3 protein once. Of about 780,000 distinct CDR3 sequences in the sample, roughly 46% were seen once. The sequenced sample was blood. The receptors stem from an older man in good health.

To note about this clonotype: The junction departs from the called germline gene at one end, perhaps through a read error. V usage is TRBV20-1 and J usage is TRBJ2-5, with TRBD2 matching 8 bases. The end of the DNA is better explained by TRBJ2-7, so the J call may be wrong. The CDR3 runs 14 residues. Per the germline V gene, CDR1 is DFQATT and CDR2 is SNEGSKA (reference sequence). The CDR3 region has the DNA TGCGGTGCTAGAGAGGGACTAGAGATCCACGAGCAGTACTTC. Translating gives CGAREGLEIHEQYF.

This clonotype was counted only a few times. The chain employs TRBV20-1 and TRBJ2-7; 10 nucleotides match TRBD2. The CDR3 has 16 amino acids. In germline, CDR1 is DFQATT, CDR2 SNEGSKA (reference sequence). J lost 3 bases, V lost 0 bases, and 8 bases had no gene match. The CDR3 loop reads CSARELPGLASYEQYF. CDR3 DNA sequence: TGCAGTGCTAGAGAACTTCCGGGACTAGCGAGCTACGAGCAGTACTTC.

This clonotype appeared a few times. The CDR3 region is CASSQTPRGERLETQYF. In DNA, the CDR3 is TGTGCCAGCAGCCAGACCCCGCGAGGGGAGCGATTAGAGACCCAGTACTTC. The chain joins TRBV14 to TRBJ2-5; D assignment may be TRBD1 or TRBD2 (5 bases each). The CDR3 spans 17 residues. V was cut by 3 bases and J by 4 bases, with 21 bases left in between. Germline-derived CDR1 and CDR2 are SGHDN and FVKESK.

Of note for this clonotype: This may be a read error: a much more frequent sequence differs by one nucleotide. The chain uses TRBV7-2 and TRBJ2-3, with D possibly being TRBD2 (6 bases). Germline-derived CDR1 and CDR2 are SGHTA and FQGNSA. The V and J ends lost 5 bases and 4 bases respectively, with 16 bases between them. The CDR3 runs 15 residues. CDR3 sequence: CASSPSGSSADTQYF. CDR3 coding DNA: TGTGCCAGCAGCCCGAGCGGGTCTAGCGCAGATACGCAGTATTTT.

The chain employs TRBV2 and TRBJ2-3, with TRBD2 identical over 7 bases. V gave up 6 bases and J gave up 2 bases; unmatched junction bases: 14. This CDR3 has 17 amino acids. Germline CDR1 SNHLY, CDR2 FYNNEI. DNA for the CDR3: TGTGCCAGCAGGACTAGCCAGGGAGGGTCGAACACAGATACGCAGTATTTT. As protein: CASRTSQGGSNTDTQYF.

This clonotype was seen many times. V usage is TRBV10-3 and J usage is TRBJ1-2, with D perhaps TRBD1 (6 bases). V shed 10 bases and J shed 2 bases, with 17 bases lying between them. CDR1 ENHRY and CDR2 SYGVKD come from the germline V gene. The CDR3 consists of 14 residues. Written as DNA, the CDR3 is TGTGCCACCAGGGAGGGGACATCGAACTATGGCTACACCTTC. Translating gives CATREGTSNYGYTF.

V is TRBV7-6 and J is TRBJ2-5; 10 nucleotides match TRBD2. The CDR3 is 16 residues long. Germline V lookup: CDR1 SGHVS, CDR2 FNYEAQ. The CDR3 reads CTNSGGVLAGEETQYF. The CDR3 DNA reads as TGTACCAACAGCGGGGGCGTCCTAGCGGGGGAAGAGACCCAGTACTTC.

This clonotype was seen only a few times. The CDR3 reads CASSSGTSGGYGYTF. CDR3 DNA: TGTGCCAGCAGTTCAGGGACATCAGGTGGCTATGGCTACACCTTC. This chain joins TRBV12-3 or TRBV12-4 and TRBJ1-2; TRBD1 might be the D (6 bases). The ends were cut back, 4 bases at V and 4 bases at J, with 16 bases in the middle. The CDR3 sequence is 15 residues long.

This clonotype has more than one count but fewer than ten. This chain joins TRBV29-1 and TRBJ2-4, with D perhaps matching TRBD1 or TRBD2 (5 bases each). This CDR3 has 13 amino acids. V lost 1 base, J lost 4 bases, and 8 bases lay in between. Germline-derived CDR1 and CDR2 are SQVTM and ANQGSEA. DNA of the CDR3: TGCAGCGTTGAAGTGGGGGTTAAAAACATTCAGTACTTC. This codes for CSVEVGVKNIQYF.

The V and J genes are TRBV20-1 and TRBJ2-7; 7 bases are a match to TRBD1. The junction had 16 bases not matched to a gene; V was cut back by 4 bases and J by 7 bases. This CDR3 has 15 residues. From germline, CDR1 is DFQATT and CDR2 SNEGSKA (reference sequence). This chain's CDR3 is CSATSDRDEDNEQYF. CDR3 DNA: TGCAGTGCTACCTCAGACAGGGATGAGGACAATGAGCAGTACTTC.

This clonotype was recorded once. This chain joins TRBV6-1 and TRBJ1-2; D perhaps matches TRBD1 (5 bases). The V and J ends lost 10 bases and 0 bases respectively, with 12 bases between them. Germline V gene data show CDR1 as MNHNS and CDR2 as SASEGT. This CDR3 contains 13 residues. The CDR3 spells CATTRGANYGYTF. In DNA, the CDR3 is TGTGCCACCACACGAGGGGCTAACTATGGCTACACCTTC.

This clonotype has a count of ten or more. This sequence joins TRBV7-6 and TRBJ2-1; possibly TRBD2 for D (5 bases). This CDR3 has 15 amino acids. CDR1 SGHVS and CDR2 FNYEAQ come from the germline V gene. Trimming removed 6 bases at V and 4 bases at J, with 16 bases between. CDR3 sequence reads: CASSTLAVNYNEQFF. CDR3 DNA sequence: TGTGCCAGCAGTACCCTAGCTGTCAATTACAATGAGCAGTTCTTC.

In its sample, this clonotype was seen a few times. This sequence joins TRBV20-1 and TRBJ2-7; TRBD1 might be the D (5 bases). V dropped 6 bases and J dropped 6 bases, with 12 bases sitting between them. The germline CDR1 and CDR2 sequences are DFQATT and SNEGSKA (reference sequence). The length of the CDR3 is 11 residues. The CDR3 spells CSAEFQGEQYF. In DNA, the CDR3 is TGCAGTGCCGAATTCCAGGGCGAGCAGTACTTC.

The chain joins TRBV27 to TRBJ2-5; D perhaps matches TRBD2 (6 bases). V lost 0 bases to trimming and J lost 11 bases, with 19 bases between them. Germline V gene lookup returns CDR1 MNHEY and CDR2 SMNVEV (reference sequence). This CDR3 region has 15 residues. The DNA for the CDR3 is TGTGCCAGCAGTTTATCAGGGACTTCCCTGCAGGAGCAGTACTTC. Its protein is CASSLSGTSLQEQYF.

The rearrangement joins TRBV7-9 to TRBJ2-7, with D uncertain. The length of the CDR3 is 13 residues. V was cut by 5 bases and J by 6 bases, with 14 bases left in between. Germline V gene sequence: CDR1 SEHNR, CDR2 FQNEAQ (reference sequence). This chain's CDR3 is CASSPPHLGEQYF. CDR3 nucleotides: TGTGCCAGCAGCCCACCTCACCTAGGCGAGCAGTACTTC.

The V and J genes are TRBV6-1 and TRBJ2-1; TRBD2 is a possible D gene (6 bases). V dropped 3 bases and J dropped 2 bases, with 14 bases sitting between them. This CDR3 has 16 residues. Germline lookup yields CDR1 MNHNS and CDR2 SASEGT. DNA for the CDR3: TGTGCCAGCAGTGAGTTACTAGCTATTCCCTACAATGAGCAGTTCTTC. This gives the protein CASSELLAIPYNEQFF.

For this clonotype: Because it lacks the conserved phenylalanine or tryptophan at the end, this CDR3 is likely a read error. The V call is TRBV6-6, the J call TRBJ2-2; D not resolved. The CDR3 totals 13 residues. Looked up from germline, CDR1 is MNHNY and CDR2 is SVGAGI (reference sequence). V lost 0 bases to trimming and J lost 6 bases, with 5 bases between them. The chain's CDR3 is CASSYSVSGELFV. CDR3 coding DNA: TGTGCCAGCAGTTACTCGGTGTCCGGGGAGCTGTTTGTT.

In DNA, the CDR3 is TGCAGCGTTGTTGACCCTAGCGGGCCTTCCTACAATGAGCAGTACTTC. It specifies CSVVDPSGPSYNEQYF. This chain joins TRBV29-1 and TRBJ2-1, with 8 bases identical to TRBD2. The DNA end is a closer match to TRBJ2-7, so the J assignment may be wrong. Per the germline V gene, CDR1 is SQVTM and CDR2 is ANQGSEA. There are 16 residues in the CDR3.

This clonotype showed up just a few times. The rearrangement uses TRBV5-1 and TRBJ1-1; perhaps TRBD1 as D (6 bases). V lost 4 bases to trimming and J lost 2 bases, with 15 bases between them. The CDR3 contains 15 residues. Germline V gene sequence: CDR1 SGHRS, CDR2 YFSETQ. The CDR3 region is CASSRGGQENTEAFF. The CDR3, as DNA: TGCGCCAGCAGCCGAGGGGGACAAGAAAACACTGAAGCTTTCTTT.

The rearrangement links TRBV27 to TRBJ2-5; 7 positions match TRBD1. Looked up from germline, CDR1 is MNHEY and CDR2 is SMNVEV (reference sequence). This CDR3 spans 15 amino acids. V was pared by 5 bases and J by 0 bases, with 6 bases of the junction left unmatched. CDR3 residues: CASSGTGAYQETQYF. The CDR3 DNA sequence: TGTGCCAGCAGTGGCACAGGGGCCTACCAAGAGACCCAGTACTTC.

A note on this clonotype: Given a much more abundant clone one base away, this may be a read error. This chain joins TRBV12-3 or TRBV12-4 and TRBJ1-5, with D hard to call. The CDR3 contains 14 residues. Here the CDR3 reads CASSLEGRNQPRHF. The CDR3 DNA reads as TGTGCCAGCAGTTTGGAAGGACGCAATCAGCCCCGGCATTTT.